A single sample is the source of the 8 T cell receptor beta chains below, sequenced in a study of shared clonotypes between healthy human individuals. Data came from immunoSEQ multiplex PCR; TCRdb stores just in-frame clones and leaves some out. Of 2 million to 3 million clones in the sample, more than 85% were seen once. The sequencing input was naive CD4+ T cells from PBMCs. Subset noted: CD45RA+ positively selected. The source of these receptors is a man aged 18 to 35 in good health. Some clones in this sample may be carry-over from other donors' samples.

The genes are TRBV9 and TRBJ2-7, with D perhaps TRBD1 (6 bases). From germline, CDR1 is SGDLS and CDR2 YYNGEE. The CDR3 sequence is 13 residues long. Between the trimmed V and J ends, which lost 4 bases and 1 base, there was a span of 9 bases. This CDR3 reads CASSLDSSYEQYF. CDR3 nucleotides: TGTGCCAGCAGCTTGGACAGTTCCTACGAGCAGTACTTC.

The V call is TRBV5-1, the J call TRBJ1-5; 7 bases align to TRBD1. CDR3 length equals 14 residues. J was trimmed by 7 bases and V by 0 bases; bases with no gene match: 4. Germline-derived CDR1 and CDR2 are SGHRS and YFSETQ. Here the CDR3 DNA reads TGCGCCAGCAGCTTGGGACAGGGCTTGCAGCCCCAGCATTTT. Translating it yields CASSLGQGLQPQHF.

CDR3 bases: TGCGCCAGCAGCCAAGATCGCGGACGGGCGGAGGGGAGGGCAGATACGCAGTATTTT. Its protein product is CASSQDRGRAEGRADTQYF. V is TRBV4-1 and J is TRBJ2-3, with 7 nucleotides matching TRBD2. This CDR3 has 19 residues. The germline CDR1 and CDR2 sequences are MGHRA and YSYEKL. Trimming at V came to 0 bases and at J to 4 bases, leaving 16 bases not matched to a gene.

The chain has TRBV6-6 and TRBJ1-5; D is ambiguous. V lost 6 bases and J 5 bases, leaving 14 bases between the germline ends. The V gene's germline CDR1 is MNHNY and CDR2 SVGAGI (reference sequence). The CDR3 contains 14 residues. DNA for the CDR3: TGTGCCAGCAGGCCCGGGGTCCGTGATCAGCCCCAGCATTTT. Amino acids: CASRPGVRDQPQHF.

V gene TRBV9 combines with J gene TRBJ2-7; no reliable D call. The CDR3 spans 15 residues. Trimming removed 3 bases from V and 2 bases from J, with 15 bases in between. Germline V gene data show CDR1 as SGDLS and CDR2 as YYNGEE. The CDR3 sequence is CASSASVGLAYEQYF. CDR3 sequence (DNA): TGTGCCAGCAGCGCTAGTGTGGGTCTAGCCTACGAGCAGTACTTC.

This clone was seen only a few times. The sample has other DNA sequences that encode this CDR3 too. V usage is TRBV5-4 and J usage is TRBJ1-3; 7 positions match TRBD1. From germline, CDR1 is SGHNT and CDR2 YYREEE (reference sequence). V lost 0 bases, J lost 4 bases, and 1 base stayed unmatched. This CDR3 has 14 residues. CDR3 amino acids: CASSLAGGGNTIYF. The CDR3 DNA sequence: TGTGCCAGCAGCTTGGCAGGGGGAGGAAACACCATATATTTT.

The chain couples TRBV2 to TRBJ2-2, with TRBD2 identical over 14 bases. The V and J ends lost 5 bases and 8 bases, in that order; junction bases with no gene match: 4. Germline V gene data show CDR1 as SNHLY and CDR2 as FYNNEI. This CDR3 has 15 residues. The CDR3 region is CASSQGLAGVGELFF. In DNA form, the CDR3 reads TGTGCCAGCAGTCAGGGACTAGCGGGAGTTGGGGAGCTGTTTTTT.

The V call is TRBV6-4, the J call TRBJ2-1; D not resolved. V was trimmed by 3 bases and J by 0 bases, leaving 9 bases between them. This CDR3 has 15 residues. Germline V gene data show CDR1 as MRHNA and CDR2 as SNTAGT. Here the CDR3 reads CASSETRSSYNEQFF. The CDR3 DNA reads TGTGCCAGCAGTGAAACCCGGAGCTCCTACAATGAGCAGTTCTTC.